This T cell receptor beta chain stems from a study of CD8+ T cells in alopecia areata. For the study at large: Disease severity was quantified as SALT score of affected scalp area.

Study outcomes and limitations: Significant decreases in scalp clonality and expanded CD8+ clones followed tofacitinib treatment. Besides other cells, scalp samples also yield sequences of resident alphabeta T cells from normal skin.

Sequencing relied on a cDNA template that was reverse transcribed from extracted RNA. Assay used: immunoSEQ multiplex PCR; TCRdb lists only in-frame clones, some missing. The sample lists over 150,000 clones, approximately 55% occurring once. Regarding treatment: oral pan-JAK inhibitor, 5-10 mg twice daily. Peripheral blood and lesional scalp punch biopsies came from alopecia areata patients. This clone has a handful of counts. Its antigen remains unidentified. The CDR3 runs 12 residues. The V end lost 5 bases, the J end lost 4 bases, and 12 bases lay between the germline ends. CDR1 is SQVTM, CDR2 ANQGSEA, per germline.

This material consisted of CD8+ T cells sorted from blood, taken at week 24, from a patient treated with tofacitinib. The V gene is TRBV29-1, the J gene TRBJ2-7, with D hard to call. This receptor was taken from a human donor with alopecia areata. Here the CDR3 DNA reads TGCAGCGTTACCGGGCCTAATTACGAGCAGTACTTC. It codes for CSVTGPNYEQYF.